The 4 T cell receptor beta chains in this list originate from one sample, sequenced in a study of shared clonotypes between healthy human individuals. Some clones are missing from TCRdb's copy, which holds only in-frame ones; the method was immunoSEQ multiplex PCR. The repertoire consists of some 1,400,000 clones, with around 95% occurring once and the leading ten covering roughly 1.2%. The sample comprised naive CD4+ T cells sorted from blood. The subset: CD45RA+ positively selected. The receptors shown here come from a man between 25 and 39 years old in good health.

This clone was counted once. This chain links TRBV2 with TRBJ2-1; D assignment may be TRBD1 or TRBD2 (7 bases each). This CDR3 has 15 amino acids. Deletions cut 6 bases from V and 5 bases from J, with 17 bases between. Per germline, CDR1 SNHLY and CDR2 FYNNEI. CDR3 nucleotides: TGTGCCAGCAGGGGTCGGCAGGGGGGGAACAATGAGCAGTTCTTC. Protein: CASRGRQGGNNEQFF.

This clone came up a few times. Other DNA sequences within the sample encode an identical CDR3. The V call is TRBV5-1, the J call TRBJ2-5; D is undetermined. The CDR3 covers 13 residues. Trimming cost V 0 bases and J 1 base, with 4 bases left between them. The germline gives CDR1 SGHRS, CDR2 YFSETQ. CDR3 sequence (DNA): TGCGCCAGCAGCTTGGGGGTCCAAGAGACCCAGTACTTC. It encodes CASSLGVQETQYF.

The chain employs TRBV9 and TRBJ1-1, with 7 bases matching TRBD1. V was pared by 5 bases and J by 0 bases, with 4 bases of the junction left unmatched. Germline V gives CDR1 SGDLS, CDR2 YYNGEE. This CDR3 contains 14 residues. CDR3 coding DNA: TGTGCCAGCAGTAGGGGGCTGGTGAACACTGAAGCTTTCTTT. It is translated as CASSRGLVNTEAFF.

The DNA for the CDR3 is TGTGCCAGCAGCTATCGACAGGGAAGTTACGAGCAGTACTTC. Residues: CASSYRQGSYEQYF. V is TRBV7-2 and J is TRBJ2-7, with 7 bases fitting TRBD1. There are 14 residues in the CDR3. V lost 4 bases to trimming and J lost 4 bases; unmatched junction nucleotides: 7. The germline V gene has CDR1 SGHTA and CDR2 FQGNSA.